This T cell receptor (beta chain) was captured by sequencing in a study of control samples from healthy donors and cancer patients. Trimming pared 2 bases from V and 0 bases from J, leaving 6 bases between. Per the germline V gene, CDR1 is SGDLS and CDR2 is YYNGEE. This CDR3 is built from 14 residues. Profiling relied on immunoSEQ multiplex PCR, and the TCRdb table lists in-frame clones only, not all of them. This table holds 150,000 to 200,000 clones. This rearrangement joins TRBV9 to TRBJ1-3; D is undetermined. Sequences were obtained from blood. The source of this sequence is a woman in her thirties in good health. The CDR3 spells CASSVKVSGNTIYF. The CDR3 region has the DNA TGTGCCAGCAGCGTGAAAGTCTCTGGAAACACCATATATTTT.